This T cell receptor (beta chain) was identified during a study of blood T cell repertoires in COVID-19. Participants were placed into cohorts based on the clinical history they reported. V was trimmed by 2 bases and J by 10 bases, leaving 15 bases between them. The CDR3 is made up of 15 amino acids. Germline CDR1 is MDHEN and CDR2 is SYDVKM. Some clones are missing from TCRdb's copy, which holds only in-frame ones; the method was immunoSEQ multiplex PCR. The data contain around 300,000 clones, more than 70% of them seen just once; the ten biggest clones take up over 4%. The sample was PBMCs or T cells enriched from blood (not recorded which). This chain links TRBV28 with TRBJ1-6, with D possibly matching TRBD1 (5 bases). This TCR was recovered from a woman in her twenties or thirties who had recovered from COVID-19. CDR3 loop: CASSLQGRLRSPLHF. The CDR3 DNA reads as TGTGCCAGCAGTTTACAGGGCAGGTTACGCTCACCCCTCCACTTT.